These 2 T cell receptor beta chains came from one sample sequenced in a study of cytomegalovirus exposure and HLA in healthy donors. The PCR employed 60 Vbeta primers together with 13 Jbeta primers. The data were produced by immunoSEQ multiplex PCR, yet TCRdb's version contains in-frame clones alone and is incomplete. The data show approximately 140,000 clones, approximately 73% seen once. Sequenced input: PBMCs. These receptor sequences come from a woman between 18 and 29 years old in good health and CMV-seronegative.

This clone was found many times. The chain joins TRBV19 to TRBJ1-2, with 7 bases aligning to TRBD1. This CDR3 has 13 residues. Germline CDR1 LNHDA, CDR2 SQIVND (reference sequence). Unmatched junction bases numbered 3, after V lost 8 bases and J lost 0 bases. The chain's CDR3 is CASWDRTNYGYTF. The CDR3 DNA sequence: TGTGCCAGTTGGGACAGAACTAACTATGGCTACACCTTC.

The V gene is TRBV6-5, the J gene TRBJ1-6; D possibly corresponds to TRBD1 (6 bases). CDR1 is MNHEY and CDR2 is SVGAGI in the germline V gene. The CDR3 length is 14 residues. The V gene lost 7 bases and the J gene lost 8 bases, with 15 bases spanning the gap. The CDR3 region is CASNSQGSHSPLHF. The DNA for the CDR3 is TGTGCCAGCAACTCCCAGGGGTCGCATTCACCCCTCCACTTT.